One and the same sample provided the 10 T cell receptor beta chains below, sequenced in a study of CD8+CD57+ T cells in acquired aplastic anemia. CDR3 and TCR beta VDJ profiling relied on a genomic DNA template. TCRdb processed the reads anew with MiXCR; each CDR3 protein has one entry. The sample consists of 200,000 to 250,000 distinct CDR3 sequences, under 55% of them appearing once. Sequencing involved patients with CD8+CD57+ cell expansion previously shown by flow cytometry. The source material was sorted CD4+, CD8+, or CD8+CD57+ T cells (not recorded which) from PBMCs. Source of these receptors: a human donor with aplastic anemia.

The chain is built from TRBV6-5 and TRBJ2-7; no reliable D call. This CDR3 region has 13 residues. Per germline, CDR1 MNHEY and CDR2 SVGAGI. Trimming removed 2 bases at V and 9 bases at J, with 14 bases between. Here the CDR3 DNA reads TGTGCCAGCAGTTACGGAAGCGACCTATTGCAGTACTTC. It specifies CASSYGSDLLQYF.

The DNA for the CDR3 is TGCAGTGCTAGGAGGGCCCCTTCTAATGAGCAGTTCTTC. Encoded protein: CSARRAPSNEQFF. The chain joins TRBV20-1 to TRBJ2-1; D possibly corresponds to TRBD2 (5 bases). This CDR3 region has 13 residues. Germline values: CDR1 DFQATT, CDR2 SNEGSKA (reference sequence). V was clipped by 3 bases and J by 7 bases, with 13 bases between them.

This clonotype was seen ten or more times. The chain links TRBV19 to TRBJ1-2; 7 nucleotides line up with TRBD1. Germline V lookup: CDR1 LNHDA, CDR2 SQIVND (reference sequence). V trimming: 6 bases; J trimming: 4 bases; junction bases outside the gene matches: 5. The CDR3 sequence is 13 residues long. CDR3 coding DNA: TGTGCCAGTAGCCGGGGACAGACCTATGGCTACACCTTC. This encodes CASSRGQTYGYTF.

This chain connects TRBV6-5 to TRBJ1-6; D unresolved. V was clipped by 5 bases and J by 9 bases, with 14 bases between them. In germline, CDR1 is MNHEY, CDR2 SVGAGI. CDR3 size: 14 residues. The CDR3 spells CASSGIYAASPLHF. For the CDR3, the DNA is TGTGCCAGCAGTGGGATCTACGCGGCTTCACCCCTCCACTTT.

Only a few counts were recorded for this clonotype. The CDR3 here is CASKSGGGAYEQYF. The CDR3 DNA reads as TGTGCCAGCAAGTCGGGGGGGGGGGCCTACGAGCAGTACTTC. The J gene is TRBJ2-7, the V gene TRBV7-8; TRBD2 agrees at 8 bases. With 7 bases clipped from V and 2 bases from J, the junction kept 7 bases outside the gene matches. The CDR3 length is 14 residues. CDR1 is SGHVS and CDR2 is FQNEAQ in the germline V gene.

This clonotype was picked up one time. This chain links TRBV2 with TRBJ1-5; D gene unclear. V was trimmed by 5 bases and J by 7 bases, leaving 15 bases between them. The CDR3 contains 14 residues. Per germline, CDR1 SNHLY and CDR2 FYNNEI. For the CDR3, the DNA is TGTGCCAGCAGTTCGAACGGAAGGGAGCAGCCCCAGCATTTT. This gives the protein CASSSNGREQPQHF.

About this clonotype itself: The conserved phenylalanine or tryptophan is not found at the CDR3 terminus, so this likely reflects a read error. The gene calls are TRBV25-1 and TRBJ2-7, with TRBD2 matching over 8 bases. Germline V gene lookup returns CDR1 MGHDK and CDR2 SYGVNS. The CDR3 totals 16 residues. V lost 6 bases, J lost 1 base, and 11 bases stayed unmatched. The DNA of the CDR3 is TGTGCCAGCAGCACCCGGGAGGGTCCCTTTTCCTACGAGCAGTACTCC. This sequence encodes CASSTREGPFSYEQYS.

V and J are TRBV5-1 and TRBJ2-5, with 13 bases that match TRBD2. With V trimmed by 4 bases and J by 5 bases, 2 bases remained unmatched. Germline V gene lookup returns CDR1 SGHRS and CDR2 YFSETQ. The CDR3 length is 14 residues. The CDR3 DNA follows: TGCGCCAGCAGCACTAGCGGGGGGGCCGAGACCCAGTACTTC. Encoded protein: CASSTSGGAETQYF.

This clonotype has a handful of counts. The chain employs TRBV25-1 and TRBJ1-1, with D perhaps matching TRBD1 (5 bases). CDR1 and CDR2 (germline): MGHDK, SYGVNS. Trimming took 4 bases from V and 0 from J, leaving 9 bases between them. This CDR3 has 14 amino acids. The CDR3, as DNA: TGTGCCAGCAGTGGCCCAGGGATGAACACTGAAGCTTTCTTT. Protein sequence: CASSGPGMNTEAFF.

The chain carries TRBV2 and TRBJ2-3; TRBD2 matches 7 bases. Germline V CDR1 and CDR2: SNHLY, FYNNEI. The V gene end was trimmed by 4 bases and the J gene end by 10 bases; junction bases not matched to a gene: 2. The CDR3 contains 11 residues. The DNA of the CDR3 is TGTGCCAGCAGTGGCCGGGAGGCGCAGTATTTT. This encodes CASSGREAQYF.